Following are 27 T cell receptor beta chains from one sample sequenced in a study of T cell clonality in common variable immunodeficiency. Here immunoSEQ multiplex PCR was the method, and the copy in TCRdb shows in-frame clones only, minus some. The sample counts 45,000 to 70,000 clones, none seen once; the ten largest own roughly 5.9%. The specimen sequenced was peripheral blood mononuclear cells. The receptors derive from a person aged 18 to 75 in good health.

This clone has ten or more counts. Coverage ceases 3 residues before the CDR3 finishes, and the germline J gene fills in the end. The chain links TRBV20-1 to TRBJ2-3; 10 nucleotides align to TRBD2. CDR3 length: 16 amino acids. The junction had 14 bases not matched to a gene; V was cut back by 7 bases and J by 4 bases. Germline-derived CDR1 and CDR2 are DFQATT and SNEGSKA (reference sequence). This CDR3 reads CSVGGSSGRRADTQYF. The CDR3 DNA, read in part, is TGCAGTGTCGGGGGATCTAGCGGGAGAAGGGCAGATACG.

This clone was found many times. The read gets to within 3 residues of the CDR3 end, and the germline J gene fills in the rest. J is TRBJ2-7 and V is TRBV28; 14 nucleotides agree with TRBD2. Germline V lookup: CDR1 MDHEN, CDR2 SYDVKM. This CDR3 spans 17 amino acids. Germline trimming cut 2 bases from V and 3 bases from J; bases unmatched to any gene: 6. The chain's CDR3 is CASSLRGGLAGVYEQYF. CDR3 DNA, as far as it was read: TGTGCCAGCAGTTTAAGGGGGGGACTAGCGGGAGTCTACGAG.

This clone was counted at least ten times. The read stops 3 residues short of the end of the CDR3; the missing end is completed from the germline J gene. The gene calls are TRBV6-2 or TRBV6-3 and TRBJ2-7; no clear D. The V end lost 0 bases, the J end lost 1 base, and 13 bases lay between the germline ends. This CDR3 has 16 amino acids. Germline V gives CDR1 MNHEY, CDR2 SVGEGT. CDR3 DNA, as far as it was read: TGTGCCAGCAGTTACTCGGGCTCAACTTTTTCCTACGAG. Its protein is CASSYSGSTFSYE. The CDR3 in full is CASSYSGSTFSYEQYF.

The sample holds many counts of this clone. The missing CDR3 end, 3 residues past where the read stops, is filled in from the germline J gene. The chain recombines TRBV7-2 with TRBJ2-3; D is unclear. V lost 1 base, J lost 2 bases, and 7 bases lay in between. Germline V gives CDR1 SGHTA, CDR2 FQGNSA. The CDR3 is 14 amino acids. The CDR3 protein is CASSLDTNTDTQYF. The sequenced CDR3 bases are TGTGCCAGCAGCTTAGATACTAACACAGATACG. Variable domain in full (rest from reference TRBV7-2 and TRBJ2-3): GAGVSQSPSNKVTEKGKDVELRCDPISGHTALYWYRQSLGQGLEFLIYFQGNSAPDKSGLPSDRFSAERTGGSVSTLTIQRTQQEDSAVYLCASSLDTNTDTQYFGPGTRLTVL.

Ten or more counts support this clone. Coverage ceases 3 residues before the CDR3 finishes, and the germline J gene fills in the end. The chain couples TRBV19 to TRBJ1-1; D gene ambiguous. Trimming took off 9 bases at V and 2 bases at J, with 13 bases between the two ends. Germline-derived CDR1 and CDR2 are LNHDA and SQIVND (reference sequence). CDR3 length: 13 residues. The sequenced part of the CDR3 DNA is TGTGCCAGCGCGGATCTAGAAAACACTGAA. It translates to CASADLENTE. In full, the CDR3 is CASADLENTEAFF.

This clone was detected many times. CDR3 DNA, as far as it was read: TGTGCCTCCTCGATAGGGGGCATCTCCAACACCGGGGAG. Protein product: CASSIGGISNTGE. In full, the CDR3 reads CASSIGGISNTGELFF. V usage is TRBV5-4 and J usage is TRBJ2-2; TRBD1 agrees at 7 bases. Sequencing ends 3 residues short of the CDR3 end; the germline J gene provides the rest. The CDR3 runs 16 residues. Germline CDR1 reads SGHNT; CDR2 reads YYREEE (reference sequence). V shed 10 bases, J shed 2 bases, and the junction held 14 bases outside the gene matches.

The CDR3 spells CASNPRAGAGELFF. Partial CDR3 DNA: TGTGCCAGTAACCCAAGAGCGGGAGCCGGGGAG. The chain combines TRBV19 with TRBJ2-2; 8 bases line up with TRBD2. Coverage ceases 3 residues before the CDR3 finishes, and the germline J gene fills in the end. This CDR3 is 14 amino acids long. V was pared by 7 bases and J by 6 bases, with 7 bases of the junction left unmatched. Germline V gene lookup returns CDR1 LNHDA and CDR2 SQIVND (reference sequence).

A few counts support this clone. One end of the junction is discordant with germline, which a read error may explain. Sequencing ends 3 residues short of the CDR3 end; the germline J gene provides the rest. This rearrangement joins TRBV19 to TRBJ2-7, with D possibly matching TRBD2 (5 bases). Germline CDR1 LNHDA, CDR2 SQIVND (reference sequence). The CDR3 has 14 residues. Incomplete CDR3 DNA: TGTGCCAGTAGTTTCCAGGTGGACTCCCACGAG. This sequence encodes CASSFQVDSHE. The CDR3 reads in full as CASSFQVDSHEQYF.

This clone was recorded many times. The CDR3 end is not reached by the read, which stops 3 residues before it; the germline J gene fills it in. This chain uses TRBV5-1 with TRBJ2-1; TRBD1 agrees at 10 bases. There are 14 residues in the CDR3. Germline loops: CDR1 SGHRS, CDR2 YFSETQ. Trimming at V came to 6 bases and at J to 8 bases, leaving 8 bases not matched to a gene. CDR3 bases read: TGCGCCAGCAACCGGGACAGGGGCATGGATGAG. This encodes CASNRDRGMDE. The CDR3 as a whole reads CASNRDRGMDEQFF.

This clone was observed many times. The read terminates 3 residues before the CDR3 end, so the remaining end is supplied by the germline J gene. The chain joins TRBV20-1 to TRBJ2-7; no clear D gene. The CDR3 length is 13 residues. Looked up from germline, CDR1 is DFQATT and CDR2 is SNEGSKA (reference sequence). The V end was cut by 4 bases, the J end by 3 bases, with 13 bases between. The sequenced part of the CDR3 DNA is TGCAGTGCTACAGGTCGAGTCGGCTACGAG. Amino acid sequence: CSATGRVGYE. The CDR3 in full is CSATGRVGYEQYF.

This clone came up many times. The read comes to an end 3 residues before the CDR3 does, leaving the germline J gene to fill in the end. V and J are TRBV7-2 and TRBJ1-3; D is uncertain. Germline-derived CDR1 and CDR2 are SGHTA and FQGNSA. This CDR3 has 12 residues. Trimming shortened V by 1 base and J by 6 bases, and 4 bases separated the two germline ends. The sequenced CDR3 bases are TGTGCCAGCAGCTTAGGGGCAAACACC. Residues: CASSLGANT. The whole CDR3 sequence is CASSLGANTIYF.

This clone was observed at least ten times. The CDR3 end falls 3 residues outside the read, so it is completed with the germline J gene. The V gene is TRBV20-1, the J gene TRBJ1-6; TRBD1 is a possible D gene (6 bases). Germline CDR1 and CDR2: DFQATT and SNEGSKA (reference sequence). The CDR3 sequence is 12 residues long. The germline V and J ends were trimmed by 6 bases and 7 bases, with 10 bases remaining between them. CDR3 bases read: TGCAGTGCCAGGAGGGGGAATTCACCC. It is translated as CSARRGNSP. The full CDR3 is CSARRGNSPLHF.

The CDR3: CASSLQGNQETAFF. CDR3 DNA (partial): TGTGCCAGCTCACTACAGGGTAACCAAGAGACA. The chain carries TRBV18 and TRBJ1-1, with D possibly being TRBD1 (6 bases). The observed sequence ends 3 residues before the CDR3 terminus, with the missing tail filled in from the germline J gene. Looked up from germline, CDR1 is KGHSH and CDR2 is LQKENI. The CDR3 spans 14 residues. Filled out from reference TRBV18 and TRBJ1-1, the complete variable domain reads NAGVMQNPRHLVRRRGQEARLRCSPMKGHSHVYWYRQLPEEGLKFMVYLQKENIIDESGMPKERFSAEFPKEGPSILRIQQVVRGDSAAYFCASSLQGNQETAFFGQGTRLTVV.

There are many counts of this clone. The sequence runs out 3 residues before the end of the CDR3; the remainder is reconstructed from the germline J gene. This chain joins TRBV15 and TRBJ2-5, with a weak D call TRBD1 (5 bases). Germline V gene data show CDR1 as LNHNV and CDR2 as YYDKDF (reference sequence). The CDR3 has 13 residues. V lost 0 bases and J lost 4, with 6 bases in between. CDR3 DNA (partial): TGTGCCACCAGCAGAGATGGGGCAGAGACC. This codes for CATSRDGAET. The whole CDR3 is CATSRDGAETQYF.

This clone was picked up many times. The read comes to an end 3 residues before the CDR3 does, leaving the germline J gene to fill in the end. This chain joins TRBV28 and TRBJ2-1, with D uncertain. The CDR3 is 13 amino acids. V was trimmed by 4 bases and J by 4 bases, leaving 8 bases between them. The germline V gene encodes CDR1 MDHEN and CDR2 SYDVKM. The CDR3 reads CASSSRLYNEQFF. CDR3 DNA, as far as it was read: TGTGCCAGCAGTTCTCGACTGTACAATGAG.

In its sample, this clone was seen many times. The read finishes 3 residues shy of the CDR3 end, and the germline J gene is used to complete it. The V gene is TRBV5-1, the J gene TRBJ2-3; 10 bases agree with TRBD1. V shed 4 bases and J 7 bases; nucleotides not matched to a gene: 12. This CDR3 contains 16 residues. From germline, CDR1 is SGHRS and CDR2 YFSETQ. The DNA read from the CDR3 is TGCGCCAGCAGCCTCCTTGGTCGGACAGGGGGAAATACG. This encodes CASSLLGRTGGNT. The whole CDR3 sequence is CASSLLGRTGGNTQYF.

This clone was seen ten or more times. Coverage ceases 3 residues before the CDR3 finishes, and the germline J gene fills in the end. The chain carries TRBV6-1 and TRBJ2-5; D possibly corresponds to TRBD2 (6 bases). The germline V gene encodes CDR1 MNHNS and CDR2 SASEGT. The ends were cut back, 1 base at V and 3 bases at J, with 12 bases in the middle. CDR3 length: 15 residues. Partial CDR3 DNA: TGTGCCAGCAGTGAAGGAATGGGCGGGAAAGAGACC. This codes for CASSEGMGGKET. The full CDR3 reads CASSEGMGGKETQYF.

This clone has ten or more counts. The CDR3 end falls 3 residues outside the read, so it is completed with the germline J gene. The chain employs TRBV20-1 and TRBJ2-7; 9 bases align to TRBD2. Germline lookup yields CDR1 DFQATT and CDR2 SNEGSKA (reference sequence). The CDR3 covers 15 residues. J lost 3 bases, V lost 0 bases, and 6 bases had no gene match. The CDR3 bases that were read are TGCAGTGCTAGAGACTTGCGGGAGGGCAACTACGAG. This gives the protein CSARDLREGNYE. The complete CDR3 protein is CSARDLREGNYEQYF.

This clone has a count of ten or more. Coverage ceases 3 residues before the CDR3 finishes, and the germline J gene fills in the end. The chain joins TRBV5-6 to TRBJ2-5; tentative D call: TRBD2 (6 bases). The CDR3 has 13 residues. The germline V gene encodes CDR1 SGHDT and CDR2 YYEEEE. V was clipped by 1 base and J by 7 bases, with 11 bases between them. The DNA read from the CDR3 is TGTGCCAGCAGCTTGAGGGACTTACGGACC. Translating it yields CASSLRDLRT. The entire CDR3 reads CASSLRDLRTQYF.

This clone was observed at least ten times. Read data end 3 residues before the CDR3 end; the end is taken from the germline J gene. The chain combines TRBV28 with TRBJ1-1, with TRBD1 identical over 8 bases. Unmatched junction bases numbered 6, after V lost 2 bases and J lost 4 bases. Germline assignment: CDR1 MDHEN and CDR2 SYDVKM. The CDR3 loop spans 15 amino acids. The CDR3 protein is CASSLGQGAATEAFF. CDR3 DNA, as far as it was read: TGTGCCAGCAGTTTAGGGCAGGGGGCGGCCACTGAA.

In its sample, this clone was seen many times. The sequenced fragment ends 3 residues before the CDR3 boundary, so the rest is inferred from the germline J gene. V gene TRBV5-6 combines with J gene TRBJ2-7; perhaps TRBD1 as D (5 bases). The CDR3 totals 12 residues. Germline assignment: CDR1 SGHDT and CDR2 YYEEEE. Deletions cut 4 bases from V and 3 bases from J, with 8 bases between. CDR3 loop: CASSKTDYEQYF. CDR3 bases read: TGTGCCAGCAGCAAGACAGACTACGAG.

This clone was seen ten or more times. The read finishes 3 residues shy of the CDR3 end, and the germline J gene is used to complete it. This chain joins TRBV10-3 and TRBJ1-4, with D perhaps matching TRBD1 (5 bases). CDR3 size: 13 residues. The germline V gene encodes CDR1 ENHRY and CDR2 SYGVKD. Trimming removed 8 bases at V and 8 bases at J, with 15 bases between. CDR3 in amino acids: CAIGENQGEKLFF. The DNA read from the CDR3 is TGTGCCATCGGGGAGAACCAGGGAGAAAAA.

This clone was seen repeatedly, ten times or more. The read ends 3 residues shy of where the CDR3 ends; the end is completed using the germline J gene. The J gene is TRBJ1-1, the V gene TRBV18; D uncertain. This CDR3 is 11 amino acids long. Germline V gene lookup returns CDR1 KGHSH and CDR2 LQKENI. Trimming shortened V by 6 bases and J by 3 bases, and 5 bases separated the two germline ends. CDR3 DNA, as far as it was read: TGTGCCAGCTCCCCTGACACTGAA. Translation gives CASSPDTE. The full CDR3 is CASSPDTEAFF. The full variable domain, with the rest looked up from reference TRBV18 and TRBJ1-1, is NAGVMQNPRHLVRRRGQEARLRCSPMKGHSHVYWYRQLPEEGLKFMVYLQKENIIDESGMPKERFSAEFPKEGPSILRIQQVVRGDSAAYFCASSPDTEAFFGQGTRLTVV.

This clone showed up many times. The sequenced fragment ends 3 residues before the CDR3 boundary, so the rest is inferred from the germline J gene. The chain joins TRBV19 to TRBJ2-3; possible D gene TRBD2, 6 bases. Trimming removed 1 base at V and 4 bases at J, with 6 bases between. CDR1 and CDR2 from the germline V gene are LNHDA and SQIVND (reference sequence). The CDR3 has 13 residues. CDR3 DNA, as far as it was read: TGTGCCAGTAGTATAGCGGGGGCAGATACG. Amino acid sequence: CASSIAGADT. The complete CDR3 reads CASSIAGADTQYF. Looking up the rest from reference TRBV19 and TRBJ2-3 gives the full variable domain: DGGITQSPKYLFRKEGQNVTLSCEQNLNHDAMYWYRQDPGQGLRLIYYSQIVNDFQKGDIAEGYSVSREKKESFPLTVTSAQKNPTAFYLCASSIAGADTQYFGPGTRLTVL.

At least ten counts were recorded for this clone. The missing CDR3 end, 3 residues past where the read stops, is filled in from the germline J gene. The rearrangement uses TRBV10-3 and TRBJ2-1; D is uncertain. Per the germline V gene, CDR1 is ENHRY and CDR2 is SYGVKD. The CDR3 totals 13 residues. V gave up 8 bases and J gave up 8 bases, with 16 bases separating them. The CDR3 reads CAIADKRGHEQFF. CDR3 DNA, as far as it was read: TGTGCCATCGCGGATAAGCGAGGCCATGAG.

This clone was seen at least ten times. The read terminates 3 residues ahead of where the CDR3 ends, so the germline J gene completes it. The rearrangement uses TRBV20-1 and TRBJ1-6; 7 bases line up with TRBD1. Trimming cost V 0 bases and J 7 bases; bases outside gene matches: 9. This CDR3 is built from 16 residues. Per the germline V gene, CDR1 is DFQATT and CDR2 is SNEGSKA (reference sequence). CDR3 bases read: TGCAGTGCTAGAGATGGCGACAGGGTTTGGAATTCACCC. Translation gives CSARDGDRVWNSP. The entire CDR3 reads CSARDGDRVWNSPLHF.

This clone was seen ten or more times. The CDR3 extends 3 residues past the end of the read, so its final part is completed from the germline J gene. This sequence joins TRBV5-1 and TRBJ2-1, with 7 bases that match TRBD2. The germline gives CDR1 SGHRS, CDR2 YFSETQ. V was pared by 0 bases and J by 9 bases, with 12 bases of the junction left unmatched. The CDR3 has 16 residues. The sequenced part of the CDR3 DNA is TGCGCCAGCAGCTTGGGGGTAGCGGGTGCTGGGGCTGAG. This sequence encodes CASSLGVAGAGAE. The whole CDR3 protein is CASSLGVAGAGAEQFF.